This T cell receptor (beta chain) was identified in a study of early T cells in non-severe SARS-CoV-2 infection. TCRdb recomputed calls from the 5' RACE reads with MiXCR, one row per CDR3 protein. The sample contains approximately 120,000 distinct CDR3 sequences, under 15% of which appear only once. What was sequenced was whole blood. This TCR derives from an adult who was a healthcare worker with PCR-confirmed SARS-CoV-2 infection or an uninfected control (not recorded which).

CDR3 sequence: CASSYRSLDRVAEAFF. The CDR3 coding sequence is TGTGCCAGCAGTTACCGCTCCCTCGACAGGGTCGCTGAAGCTTTCTTT. The gene calls are TRBV6-6 and TRBJ1-1, with 7 bases fitting TRBD1. The CDR3 runs to 16 residues. J lost 6 bases, V lost 2 bases, and 12 bases had no gene match. Germline loops: CDR1 MNHNY, CDR2 SVGAGI (reference sequence).